The sequence of this T cell receptor (beta chain) was determined in a study of T cell responses to AZD1222 COVID-19 vaccine. Notes on the study in general: The donors showed a predominance of white British ancestry and of females, with possible underestimation of clonal diversity. Scientists sampled the repertoires only once the peak T cell response had passed.

The germline gives CDR1 LNHDA, CDR2 SQIVND (reference sequence). The ends lost 6 bases at V and 4 bases at J; junction bases unmatched: 6. This CDR3 region has 14 residues. The table came from immunoSEQ multiplex PCR; TCRdb's copy has only in-frame clones and leaves some out. This sample has roughly 100,000 clones, with 70% to 90% found just once. In regard to this clone: The antigen remains undetermined.

The receptor was derived from an adult in good health. This chain connects TRBV19 to TRBJ1-1, with 9 bases matching TRBD1. Sample: peripheral blood, taken on day 0 of AZD1222 vaccination. The CDR3, as DNA: TGTGCCAGTAGCAAAGGACAGGGGAGCACTGAAGCTTTCTTT. This gives the protein CASSKGQGSTEAFF.